These 14 T cell receptor beta chains were sequenced from one sample in a study of blood T cell repertoires in COVID-19. The method was immunoSEQ multiplex PCR; TCRdb's version includes in-frame clones alone and lacks a portion of them. The sample records tens of thousands of clones, roughly 90% being singletons. The specimen was peripheral blood. These receptors came from a man aged 50 or older with COVID-19, enrolled during active disease.

Here the CDR3 reads CASSYGTSGGAIQTQYF. The DNA for the CDR3 is TGCGCCAGCAGCTACGGGACTAGCGGGGGGGCCATTCAGACCCAGTACTTC. V and J are TRBV5-1 and TRBJ2-5; 16 bases align to TRBD2. After removal of 3 bases from V and 6 bases from J, the junction contained 8 bases not matched to a gene. CDR1 and CDR2 (germline): SGHRS, YFSETQ. There are 17 residues in the CDR3.

The V and J genes are TRBV6-2 or TRBV6-3 and TRBJ1-6, with D unclear. This CDR3 comprises 15 residues. Trimming pared 2 bases from V and 6 bases from J, leaving 11 bases between. The germline gives CDR1 MNHEY, CDR2 SVGEGT. CDR3 protein: CASSYSQLTNSPLHF. CDR3 nucleotides: TGTGCCAGCAGTTACAGCCAACTAACTAATTCACCCCTCCACTTT.

This chain connects TRBV3-1 (or the pseudogene TRBV3-2) to TRBJ1-3, with D unresolved. Trimming took 1 base from V and 8 from J, leaving 12 bases between them. CDR1 is LGHDT and CDR2 is YNNKEL in the germline V gene (reference sequence). The CDR3 runs 14 residues. The CDR3 loop reads CASSQGSRLHTIYF. The CDR3 bases are TGTGCCAGCAGCCAAGGCAGTCGACTACACACCATATATTTT.

V usage is TRBV9 and J usage is TRBJ1-1; D might be TRBD1 (5 bases). V was cut by 4 bases and J by 3 bases, with 10 bases left in between. In germline, CDR1 is SGDLS, CDR2 YYNGEE. This CDR3 has 13 amino acids. The CDR3 coding sequence is TGTGCCAGCAGCATCAGGGAGGACACTGAAGCTTTCTTT. This translates into CASSIREDTEAFF.

The V gene is TRBV9, the J gene TRBJ2-2; 9 positions match TRBD1. Unmatched junction bases numbered 11, after V lost 4 bases and J lost 4 bases. The CDR3 totals 17 residues. Per the germline V gene, CDR1 is SGDLS and CDR2 is YYNGEE. The CDR3 loop reads CASSRPHRGRITGELFF. The CDR3, as DNA: TGTGCCAGCAGCAGGCCCCACAGGGGGCGCATCACCGGGGAGCTGTTTTTT.

The chain links TRBV11-3 to TRBJ2-2; TRBD2 is a possible D gene (6 bases). The V gene's germline CDR1 is SGHNT and CDR2 YENEEA. Trimming took off 5 bases at V and 4 bases at J, with 14 bases between the two ends. CDR3 length: 15 amino acids. The CDR3 region is CASSPRAGGTGELFF. The DNA of the CDR3 is TGTGCCAGCAGCCCCCGCGCCGGGGGCACCGGGGAGCTGTTTTTT. The complete variable domain, with remaining parts taken from reference TRBV11-3 and TRBJ2-2, reads EAGVVQSPRYKIIEKKQPVAFWCNPISGHNTLYWYLQNLGQGPELLIRYENEEAVDDSQLPKDRFSAERLKGVDSTLKIQPAELGDSAVYLCASSPRAGGTGELFFGEGSRLTVL.

This rearrangement joins TRBV5-4 to TRBJ2-7, with 8 bases identical to TRBD1. The CDR3 covers 15 residues. The V and J ends lost 4 bases and 2 bases, in that order; junction bases with no gene match: 8. From germline, CDR1 is SGHNT and CDR2 YYREEE (reference sequence). CDR3 sequence (DNA): TGTGCCAGCAGCGAGACAGGGGCTGGAGCCTACGAGCAGTACTTC. Its translation is CASSETGAGAYEQYF.

The chain employs TRBV2 and TRBJ2-6; 9 nucleotides match TRBD1. The J segment lost 2 bases and the V segment lost 7 bases, leaving 6 bases of the junction unmatched. The germline CDR1 and CDR2 sequences are SNHLY and FYNNEI. The CDR3 is made up of 16 amino acids. The CDR3: CASTRQGVAGANVLTF. The CDR3 DNA is TGTGCCAGCACTAGACAGGGGGTTGCTGGGGCCAACGTCCTGACTTTC. The whole variable domain, filled in from reference TRBV2 and TRBJ2-6, reads EPEVTQTPSHQVTQMGQEVILRCVPISNHLYFYWYRQILGQKVEFLVSFYNNEISEKSEIFDDQFSVERPDGSNFTLKIRSTKLEDSAMYFCASTRQGVAGANVLTFGAGSRLTVL.

This clone was detected once. The V gene is TRBV29-1, the J gene TRBJ1-2, with D unclear. V was trimmed by 4 bases and J by 0 bases, leaving 3 bases between them. Germline CDR1 SQVTM, CDR2 ANQGSEA. This CDR3 region has 11 residues. Here the CDR3 DNA reads TGCAGCGTTGTAGCTAACTATGGCTACACCTTC. It specifies CSVVANYGYTF.

This rearrangement joins TRBV6-2 or TRBV6-3 to TRBJ1-5; perhaps TRBD1 as D (6 bases). The CDR3 contains 13 residues. The V end lost 7 bases, the J end lost 4 bases, and 11 bases lay between the germline ends. Germline V CDR1 and CDR2: MNHEY, SVGEGT. The CDR3 DNA is TGTGCCAGCACCCCACAGGGAAATCAGCCCCAGCATTTT. This encodes CASTPQGNQPQHF.

This clone was detected once. The chain links TRBV11-2 to TRBJ2-2; TRBD1 aligns across 9 bases. V was pared by 6 bases and J by 3 bases, with 5 bases of the junction left unmatched. This CDR3 contains 15 residues. In germline, CDR1 is SGHAT, CDR2 FQNNGV. The CDR3 protein is CASRVTGGDTGELFF. The CDR3 bases are TGTGCCAGCAGAGTCACAGGGGGCGACACCGGGGAGCTGTTTTTT. Based on the CDR3 plus reference TRBV11-2 and TRBJ2-2, the full variable domain is EAGVAQSPRYKIIEKRQSVAFWCNPISGHATLYWYQQILGQGPKLLIQFQNNGVVDDSQLPKDRFSAERLKGVDSTLKIQPAKLEDSAVYLCASRVTGGDTGELFFGEGSRLTVL.

This clone was seen a single time. The chain couples TRBV4-1 to TRBJ1-5, with no clear D. The CDR3 totals 15 residues. Trimming removed 1 base from V and 2 bases from J, with 9 bases in between. CDR1 is MGHRA, CDR2 YSYEKL, per germline. CDR3 in DNA: TGCGCCAGCAGCCAAGTTTACGGAGGCAATCAGCCCCAGCATTTT. Protein: CASSQVYGGNQPQHF.

The rearrangement joins TRBV28 to TRBJ1-2; 9 nucleotides match TRBD1. V gave up 5 bases and J gave up 5 bases; unmatched junction bases: 9. Germline-derived CDR1 and CDR2 are MDHEN and SYDVKM. This CDR3 is 15 amino acids long. CDR3 sequence reads: CASSPGQGPVYGYTF. CDR3 sequence (DNA): TGTGCCAGCAGTCCGGGACAGGGACCAGTTTATGGCTACACCTTC.

The rearrangement uses TRBV5-1 and TRBJ2-2; the D gene is possibly TRBD1 (6 bases). The CDR3 totals 15 residues. Trimming stripped 4 bases from V and 2 bases from J, with 12 bases between. The germline V gene has CDR1 SGHRS and CDR2 YFSETQ. The CDR3 DNA sequence: TGCGCCAGCAGCCTCCGACAGGATAACACCGGGGAGCTGTTTTTT. Amino acids: CASSLRQDNTGELFF.